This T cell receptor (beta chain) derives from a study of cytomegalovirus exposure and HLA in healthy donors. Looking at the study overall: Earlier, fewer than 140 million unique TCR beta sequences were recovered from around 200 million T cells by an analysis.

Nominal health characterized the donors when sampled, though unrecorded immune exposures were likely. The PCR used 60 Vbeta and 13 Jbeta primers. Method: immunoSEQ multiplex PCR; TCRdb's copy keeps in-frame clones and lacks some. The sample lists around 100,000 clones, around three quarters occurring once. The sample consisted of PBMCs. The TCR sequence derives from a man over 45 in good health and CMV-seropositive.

CDR3 in amino acids: CASSAFRGNEQFF. In DNA, the CDR3 is TGTGCCAGCAGCGCTTTCAGGGGGAATGAGCAGTTCTTC. V usage is TRBV6-4 and J usage is TRBJ2-1; 7 positions agree with TRBD1. After removal of 6 bases from V and 7 bases from J, the junction contained 6 bases not matched to a gene. There are 13 residues in the CDR3. CDR1 and CDR2 (germline): MRHNA, SNTAGT.